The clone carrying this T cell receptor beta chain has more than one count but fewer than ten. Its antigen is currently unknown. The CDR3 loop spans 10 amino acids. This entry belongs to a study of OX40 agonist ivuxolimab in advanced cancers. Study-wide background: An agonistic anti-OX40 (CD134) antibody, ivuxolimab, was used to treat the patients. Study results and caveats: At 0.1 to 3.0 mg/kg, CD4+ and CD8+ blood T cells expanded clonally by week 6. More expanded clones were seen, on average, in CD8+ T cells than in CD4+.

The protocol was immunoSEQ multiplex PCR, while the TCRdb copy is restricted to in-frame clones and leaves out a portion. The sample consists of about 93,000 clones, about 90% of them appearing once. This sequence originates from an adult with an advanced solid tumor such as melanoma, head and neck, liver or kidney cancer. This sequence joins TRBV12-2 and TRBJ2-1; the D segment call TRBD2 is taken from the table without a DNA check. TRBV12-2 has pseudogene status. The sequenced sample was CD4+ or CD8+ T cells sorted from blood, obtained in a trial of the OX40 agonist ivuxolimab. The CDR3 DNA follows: TGTGCACCCCGCGGGAATGAGCAGTTCTTC. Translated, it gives CAPRGNEQFF.